Reported below is one T cell receptor beta chain. The antigen it binds to is not known. An end of the junction differs from the germline gene, which may be a read error. The cohort comprised some 680 healthy bone marrow donors. At the time of sampling, all cohort members were nominally healthy, though unrecorded immune exposures were likely present. The donor tested CMV seropositive, placing the donor among the approximately 290 seropositive members of the cohort. A peripheral blood sample was collected from each donor, and TCR beta sequencing was performed on peripheral blood mononuclear cells. Genomic DNA extraction from the blood cell samples was performed with the Qiagen DNeasy Blood Extraction Kit. The library was built by means of the immunoSEQ multiplex PCR assay. The multiplex PCR relied on a mix of 60 forward primers for TCR Vbeta segments and 13 reverse primers for TCR Jbeta segments. A multiplex PCR assay on genomic DNA amplified the CDR3 region of rearranged TCR beta genes. The Illumina HiSeq System was used to sequence the amplified TCR beta libraries as 87-base-pair reads. In the original analysis: A later analysis tallied roughly 80 million unique TCR beta chains across the roughly 610 repertoires, and approximately 12 million of those chains were shared by two or more donors. Raw reads were error-corrected and collapsed into unique sequences with a nearest-neighbor algorithm that merged closely related sequences to remove PCR and sequencing errors. CDR3 sequences were aligned to IMGT reference sequences to assign V, D and J gene segments. For a sequence to be retained, a match of at least six nucleotides was required to both a V gene segment and a J gene segment. A rearrangement was called productive if the CDR3 had no stop codons and remained in frame with V and J, and every other rearrangement was called non-productive. Following IMGT convention, CDR3 was defined as the stretch from the second conserved V-encoded cysteine up to the conserved J-encoded phenylalanine. Sequences without an unambiguous match to a single V gene segment were excluded from the earlier analysis of approximately 600 of the donors. An earlier analysis of fewer than 750 of the donors called V segments functional above 56.7% productive rearrangements and segregating when the between-donor standard deviation exceeded 5%. A statistical classification framework was built to diagnose cytomegalovirus status from the catalog of TCR beta chain sequences. In a later analysis, V and J genes were assigned by comparing TCR nucleotide sequences against IMGT/GENE-DB human TR gene sequences. In a later analysis, CDR3 sequences and most-parsimonious VDJ recombination scenarios were assigned using the TCRdist pipeline. In a later analysis, each TCR beta chain was defined by its CDR3 amino acid sequence together with its V-gene family, and reads lacking a unique V-gene family were excluded. As a way to deal with suspected cross-contamination and a sequencing artifact, a later analysis dropped over 550 nucleotide sequences that were highly shared and had low generation probability. For each public chain, a later analysis derived a clonal expansion index from normalized ranks of inferred template counts within each repertoire. In a later analysis, generation probabilities were computed using a VDJ recombination model fitted to out-of-frame rearrangements, and the results were checked against IGoR. In a later analysis, hypergeometric tests were used to score TCR-TCR, TCR-HLA and TCR-CMV co-occurrence, with a repertoire-size bias correction applied to TCR pairs. A later analysis estimated false discovery rates by permuting HLA or CMV assignments 20 times. A later analysis grouped co-occurring TCRs with DBSCAN, adding TCRdist sequence similarity when clustering within HLA-allele-positive subsets. Repertoires with fewer than 30,000 or more than 120,000 public chains were left out of co-occurrence clustering, as were about 5 repertoires with anomalous nucleotide sharing. This immuneACCESS table, as held by TCRdb, lists in-frame sequences with V and J called but not all clones. Of the missing ones, under half trace to an unresolved V gene in checked studies; the others have no known cause. That table supplies the V and J calls and clone size; D and trimming were determined from the DNA. The table for this sample lists some 97,000 clones; about 75% of them were counted only once. 12% to 15% of the sample is in the top ten clones.

The CDR3 covers 13 residues, taking in both the cysteine and the phenylalanine. Just CDR3 DNA is preserved here, 39 bases in frame from base 1. The germline V gene (reference sequence) provides CDR1 SSHAT and CDR2 FNYEAQ. The data were taken from a study of cytomegalovirus exposure and HLA in healthy donors (TCRdb year 2017). Study-wide context: In an earlier analysis of roughly 590 of the donors, under 300 Gb of sequence data and 117 million unique TCR beta sequences from roughly 200 million T cells were reported. Approximately 310 gigabases of sequencing data and some 85 million unique TCR sequences were included in an early release covering over 600 HLA-typed donors. Among the 398 genotyped donors, around 81% belonged to the genetic ancestry cluster associated with self-reported Caucasian donors. The study aimed to test whether cataloging public T cell receptors could reveal signatures of past pathogen exposure. The T cell repertoires of 666 subjects were profiled by immunosequencing and related to cytomegalovirus serostatus. Besides the first cohort of roughly 700 subjects, a separate validation cohort made up of 90 to 150 different subjects was used. To predict cytomegalovirus infection status, the study brought together high-throughput TCR immunosequencing, statistical association of individual TCRs with disease status, and machine learning. A later analysis re-examined previously published TCR beta repertoires from just over 650 donors and added high-resolution HLA genotyping to investigate patterns of TCR occurrence. Rather than drawing on any new phenotypic data, the later analysis identified candidate immune exposures from TCR beta sequences and the way those sequences occurred across donors. An earlier analysis of several hundred of the donors applied high-throughput TCR beta sequencing to assess whether each TCR beta V gene segment acted as functional or pseudogenic. Alongside the repertoire data, information on donor age, sex, ethnicity and CMV serostatus was compiled. Genome-wide SNP genotypes for about 55% of the 666 donors were used in a later genetic analysis, which treated that subset as a discovery cohort. Every discovery cohort repertoire had been produced on one sequencing platform. Both class I and class II loci were covered by HLA typing, at four-digit resolution. The number of typed donors differed by locus: about 620-640 for A, B, C, DRB1 and DQB1; about 520 for DQA1; over 600 for DPA1; and approximately 450 for DPB1. Roughly five DR-DQ haplotypes were handled as single units for association and clustering, since linkage in the cohort was strong. On average, around 230,000 unique TCR beta nucleotide sequences were sequenced per donor among 300 to 500 genotyped donors of the cohort, with roughly 19% of those sequences being non-productive.

General findings and caveats noted by the study authors: Most TCR sequences were seen in very few donors, while some public TCRs were found in many individuals. Three of the identified cytomegalovirus-associated TCR beta chains were confirmed in vitro to be specific for cytomegalovirus antigens. In a later analysis, several top co-occurrence clusters were reported to appear linked to parvovirus B19, influenza, CMV and Epstein-Barr virus. A later analysis associated about 18,000 TCR beta sequences with specific HLA alleles at a false discovery rate of 0.05. HLA typing was unavailable for some donors at each locus, so association tests used only the typed subset. In a later analysis, most CMV-associated TCR beta chains were found to appear HLA-restricted, with HLA associations seemingly driven largely by CMV exposure. A later genetic analysis associated a missense DCLRE1C variant with V-gene and J-gene trimming of TCR beta chains, and an independent cohort replicated the association. A further reported finding was that TCR beta sequences accurately predicted the HLA-A and HLA-B alleles for most subjects in the first cohort. According to a later genetic analysis, donors in an Asian-associated ancestry cluster had fewer N-insertions in productive TCRs than the roughly 700-donor mean. When HLA alleles, especially DR and DQ, strongly co-occurred, attributing TCR associations to individual alleles was difficult. A cluster of highly shared sequence variants was judged likely to represent a technical artifact of the sequencing pipeline. Broadly in line with IMGT annotations, most TCR beta V segments showed up in productive rearrangements about 90% or about 30% of the time in an earlier analysis of 450 to 600 of the donors. Linkage disequilibrium might explain the correlated functional status among segregating V segments, but an unknown experimental factor could not be excluded. In a later analysis, the rate of TCR association differed among HLA loci, with DRB1 alleles having the most associated TCRs and HLA-C alleles having the fewest. Because counts were too low, 15 to 20 rarely observed V segments, including chromosome 9 orphons, were excluded from the earlier analysis of roughly 580 of the donors. Compared with equally common non-associated chains, HLA-associated TCR beta chains in a later analysis were more clonally expanded and had lower generation probabilities. The cohort was sequenced for TCR beta chains only, and without alpha or paired-chain data the features that could be detected were limited. In both the original and validation cohorts, the classifier was reported to diagnose cytomegalovirus status with high specificity and sensitivity. A total of around 150 TCR beta chains were listed by the study as associated with cytomegalovirus. The only immune exposure information available for the cohort was CMV serostatus. The authors suggested that the approach could potentially be generalized to other disease states and immunological phenotypes. The 87-base-pair reads could not distinguish some IMGT-functional V segments, including TRBV6-2 and TRBV6-3, so those segments were excluded. Sequencing depth was assumed to be roughly uniform across donors in the presence/absence analyses, though that assumption may not hold.

The sequenced material came from PBMCs. The chain was built from TRBV7-7 and TRBJ2-5, with the identity of the D gene unclear. The sequence derives from a male donor in good health and CMV-seropositive. The DNA sequence is TGTGCTAGCAGCTTGGATACAGAAGAGACCCAGTACTTC. Translation gives CASSLDTEETQYF.